These T cell receptor beta chains were read from a single sample in a study of shared clonotypes between healthy human individuals. Some clones are missing from TCRdb's copy, which holds only in-frame ones; the method was immunoSEQ multiplex PCR. The repertoire holds 2 million to 2.5 million clones, with 93% as singletons. Sequenced material: naive CD4+ T cells from PBMCs. These TCRs come from a man between 18 and 29 years old in good health. Some clones in this sample may be carry-over from other donors' samples. Both conserved end residues are part of each CDR3. D genes are given only for firm matches. Clone size is shown for a subset of rows, as once, few, many or a class of expanded clone.

TRBV5-1	TRBD2	TRBJ2-2	.	CASSLAGNTGELFF	TGCGCCAGCAGCTTAGCGGGAAACACCGGGGAGCTGTTTTTT
TRBV28	TRBD2	TRBJ2-7	few	CASSFGGSSYEQYF	TGTGCCAGCAGTTTTGGCGGGAGCTCCTACGAGCAGTACTTC
TRBV5-1	TRBD1	TRBJ1-1	.	CASSRDRVNTEAFF	TGCGCCAGCAGCCGGGACAGAGTTAACACTGAAGCTTTCTTT
TRBV7-2	TRBD1	TRBJ2-1	.	CASSLTGQVEVNEQFF	TGTGCCAGCAGCTTAACCGGACAGGTTGAAGTCAATGAGCAGTTCTTC
TRBV18	.	TRBJ2-5	.	CASSPITGETQYF	TGTGCCAGCTCACCAATAACGGGAGAGACCCAGTACTTC
TRBV10-3	.	TRBJ2-7	.	CAISESRANSYEQYF	TGTGCCATCAGTGAGTCGAGAGCTAACTCCTACGAGCAGTACTTC
TRBV6-1	.	TRBJ1-2	.	CASNFLENYGYTF	TGTGCCAGCAACTTCCTAGAGAACTATGGCTACACCTTC
TRBV11-1	TRBD1	TRBJ1-1	.	CASSSSGGNAEAFF	TGTGCCAGCAGCTCCTCAGGGGGGAATGCTGAAGCTTTCTTT
TRBV5-1	.	TRBJ1-2	.	CASSLGTYGYTF	TGCGCCAGCAGCTTGGGGACATATGGCTACACCTTC
TRBV6-6	TRBD1	TRBJ1-1	.	CASSYGPGGGNTEAFF	TGTGCCAGCAGTTACGGGCCAGGGGGCGGGAACACTGAAGCTTTCTTT
TRBV4-3	.	TRBJ1-4	.	CASSQAEQGVREKLFF	TGCGCCAGCAGCCAAGCGGAACAGGGCGTCCGTGAAAAACTGTTTTTT
TRBV5-1	.	TRBJ2-1	.	CASSLDSYNEQFF	TGCGCCAGCAGCTTGGACTCCTACAATGAGCAGTTCTTC
TRBV18	.	TRBJ2-2	.	CASSPRRGTNTGELFF	TGTGCCAGCTCACCACGGAGGGGTACGAACACCGGGGAGCTGTTTTTT
TRBV12-5	.	TRBJ2-1	.	CASGLGGNEQFF	TGTGCTAGTGGTTTGGGGGGGAATGAGCAGTTCTTC
TRBV28	.	TRBJ2-3	once	CASSRPPRRGWYSADTQYF	TGTGCCAGCAGTCGCCCCCCTAGGAGAGGTTGGTACAGTGCAGATACGCAGTATTTT
TRBV28	.	TRBJ1-4	.	CASSLWGLRGANEKLFF	TGTGCCAGCAGTTTATGGGGTCTGCGGGGTGCTAATGAAAAACTGTTTTTT
TRBV5-1	TRBD2	TRBJ2-5	.	CASSPFGRQETQYF	TGCGCCAGCAGCCCTTTCGGGAGGCAAGAGACCCAGTACTTC
TRBV7-3	.	TRBJ2-5	.	CASSLMGVGNQETQYF	TGTGCCAGCAGCTTAATGGGTGTGGGGAATCAAGAGACCCAGTACTTC
TRBV18	TRBD1	TRBJ1-1	.	CASSPMTGTKTEAFF	TGTGCCAGCTCCCCGATGACAGGGACGAAAACTGAAGCTTTCTTT
TRBV29-1	.	TRBJ1-1	few	CSVRGRMNTEAFF	TGCAGCGTGAGGGGCAGGATGAACACTGAAGCTTTCTTT
TRBV28	TRBD1	TRBJ1-1	few	CASSTPGGPEAFF	TGTGCCAGCAGTACACCAGGGGGCCCTGAAGCTTTCTTT
TRBV7-3	TRBD2	TRBJ2-7	.	CASSLIRTSGSYEQYF	TGTGCCAGCAGCCTGATAAGGACTAGCGGGAGTTACGAGCAGTACTTC
TRBV28	.	TRBJ1-3	.	CASSPQGYGNTIYF	TGTGCCAGCAGTCCGCAGGGATATGGAAACACCATATATTTT
TRBV27	.	TRBJ1-2	.	CASRQNNYGYTF	TGTGCCAGCAGACAAAATAACTATGGCTACACCTTC
TRBV7-2	.	TRBJ2-7	.	CASSPRGSYEQYF	TGTGCCAGCAGCCCGCGGGGCTCCTACGAGCAGTACTTC
TRBV27	.	TRBJ1-2	.	CASSFYSNYGYTF	TGTGCCAGCAGTTTTTACAGTAACTATGGCTACACCTTC
TRBV29-1	.	TRBJ2-7	.	CSVARARSYEQYF	TGCAGCGTTGCCAGGGCTAGATCCTACGAGCAGTACTTC
TRBV6-5	.	TRBJ1-1	.	CASSYSRGRGDTEAFF	TGTGCCAGCAGTTACTCGCGGGGGCGCGGGGACACTGAAGCTTTCTTT
TRBV28	.	TRBJ2-1	.	CASSQPQRASYNEQFF	TGTGCCAGCAGCCAGCCACAGCGGGCCTCCTACAATGAGCAGTTCTTC
TRBV28	.	TRBJ2-4	.	CASSLSVTKGIAKNIQYF	TGTGCCAGCAGTTTATCGGTGACAAAGGGGATCGCCAAAAACATTCAGTACTTC
TRBV6-5	.	TRBJ1-4	.	CASSQGRPEYEKLFF	TGTGCCAGCAGTCAGGGACGGCCGGAGTATGAAAAACTGTTTTTT
TRBV28	.	TRBJ1-5	.	CASSPSFERDQPQHF	TGTGCCAGCAGTCCCTCCTTCGAGAGGGATCAGCCCCAGCATTTT
TRBV19	.	TRBJ1-1	.	CASNKGRELNTEAFF	TGTGCCAGTAACAAAGGGAGGGAATTGAACACTGAAGCTTTCTTT
TRBV2	TRBD1	TRBJ2-7	.	CASSPDREVQYF	TGTGCCAGCAGCCCGGACAGGGAAGTGCAGTACTTC
TRBV20-1	.	TRBJ1-5	few	CSAEGDQPQHF	TGCAGTGCTGAGGGCGATCAGCCCCAGCATTTT
TRBV6-1	.	TRBJ1-2	.	CASSEVTDVGYTF	TGTGCCAGCAGTGAAGTCACAGACGTAGGCTACACCTTC
TRBV7-9	.	TRBJ1-1	.	CASGQWGEAFF	TGTGCCAGTGGGCAGTGGGGTGAAGCTTTCTTT
TRBV29-1	TRBD2	TRBJ2-1	.	CSVGPVGGTSFGDEQFF	TGCAGCGTTGGACCCGTTGGGGGGACTAGCTTCGGCGATGAGCAGTTCTTC
TRBV28	TRBD1	TRBJ2-2	.	CAMGGRGYGELFF	TGTGCCATGGGCGGCAGGGGGTACGGGGAGCTGTTTTTT
TRBV10-1	.	TRBJ2-1	.	CASSEIGGSYNEQFF	TGCGCCAGCAGTGAGATTGGCGGATCGTACAATGAGCAGTTCTTC
TRBV29-1	TRBD1	TRBJ2-5	.	CSVEDFTQGYQETQYF	TGCAGCGTTGAAGACTTTACACAGGGGTATCAAGAGACCCAGTACTTC
TRBV27	.	TRBJ1-3	.	CASRPNREGNTIYF	TGTGCCAGCAGGCCTAACAGGGAGGGAAACACCATATATTTT
TRBV7-2	.	TRBJ2-1	.	CASSARSSNEQFF	TGTGCCAGCAGCGCCCGGTCTAGCAATGAGCAGTTCTTC
TRBV5-1	TRBD1	TRBJ2-1	.	CASRTGGPNNEQFF	TGCGCCAGCCGAACAGGGGGCCCAAACAATGAGCAGTTCTTC
TRBV5-1	.	TRBJ2-5	.	CASSLAGTWVKETQYF	TGCGCCAGCAGCTTGGCAGGGACTTGGGTCAAAGAGACCCAGTACTTC
TRBV5-1	TRBD2	TRBJ2-2	.	CASSLERGGPTGELFF	TGCGCCAGCAGCTTGGAGCGGGGAGGGCCCACCGGGGAGCTGTTTTTT
TRBV2	TRBD1	TRBJ2-7	.	CASSEMRPKDRGRYEQYF	TGTGCCAGCAGTGAAATGAGGCCAAAGGACAGGGGGCGGTACGAGCAGTACTTC
TRBV7-8	.	TRBJ1-1	.	CASSLLAGQRKLNTEAFF	TGTGCCAGCAGCCTCCTGGCCGGACAGCGCAAGTTAAACACTGAAGCTTTCTTT
TRBV9	.	TRBJ2-5	.	CASSAKGEGETQYF	TGTGCCAGCAGCGCTAAAGGAGAAGGGGAGACCCAGTACTTC
TRBV5-1	TRBD1	TRBJ2-6	.	CASSPGTGVGGANVLTF	TGCGCCAGCAGCCCTGGGACAGGAGTTGGTGGGGCCAACGTCCTGACTTTC